The next 7 T cell receptor beta chains were all read from a single sample in a study of blood T cell repertoires in COVID-19 (dated by TCRdb to about 2020). Library generation was performed with the immunoSEQ multiplex PCR assay. TCRdb re-hosts the immuneACCESS table, in-frame sequences only. Its copies lack some clones; in the studies checked, an unresolved V gene accounts for under half of them, and the cause for the rest is not known. The sample yields 130,000 or so clones; approximately 83% were counted once. The ten largest clones capture approximately 8.4% of the sample. Specimen: PBMCs or T cells enriched from blood (not recorded which). These receptors were collected from a man aged 45-65 years who had recovered from COVID-19.

V and J are TRBV10-3 and TRBJ2-2; TRBD1 agrees at 7 bases. The length of the CDR3 is 15 residues. Germline V gene lookup returns CDR1 ENHRY and CDR2 SYGVKD. V was clipped by 7 bases and J by 1 base; unmatched bases: 6. The CDR3 sequence is CAIKGAQENTGELFF. The CDR3 DNA sequence: TGTGCCATCAAGGGGGCACAGGAGAACACCGGGGAGCTGTTTTTT.

V and J are TRBV28 and TRBJ1-4; 7 bases map to TRBD1. Germline V gives CDR1 MDHEN, CDR2 SYDVKM. Trimming cost V 4 bases and J 6 bases; bases outside gene matches: 5. The CDR3 runs to 14 residues. DNA of the CDR3: TGTGCCAGCAGTTGGACAGGAACGTATGAAAAACTGTTTTTT. This encodes CASSWTGTYEKLFF.

This clone came up a few times. V usage is TRBV6-2 or TRBV6-3 and J usage is TRBJ1-5; D may be TRBD1 (6 bases). CDR1 and CDR2 (germline): MNHEY, SVGEGT. V shed 4 bases and J shed 3 bases, with 10 bases lying between them. This CDR3 has 14 amino acids. The CDR3 loop is CASSFGQNNQPQHF. The CDR3 coding sequence is TGTGCCAGCAGTTTCGGACAGAACAATCAGCCCCAGCATTTT.

This clone appeared a single time. No DNA is shown, since the ends of the CDR3 on it are uncertain; the CDR3 is the one TCRdb lists. The chain has TRBV28 and TRBJ2-3; no DNA check was done on the table's D call, TRBD1. Ends included, the CDR3 has 15 residues. The germline V gene has CDR1 MDHEN and CDR2 SYDVKM. The CDR3 spells CASSSSGQGADTQYF.

Note on this clone: One junction end disagrees with the germline gene, perhaps due to a read error. This chain connects TRBV3-1 (or the pseudogene TRBV3-2) to TRBJ1-1; D might be TRBD1 (6 bases). Germline V gene sequence: CDR1 LGHDT, CDR2 YNNKEL (reference sequence). This CDR3 is built from 12 residues. DNA for the CDR3: TGTGCCAGCAGCCAAGACCCGGGGACGGGACAATTT. Its protein is CASSQDPGTGQF.

This sequence joins TRBV7-2 and TRBJ1-4, with a weak D call TRBD1 (5 bases). CDR1 is SGHTA and CDR2 is FQGNSA in the germline V gene. The CDR3 spans 16 residues. V shed 5 bases and J shed 8 bases, with 21 bases lying between them. This CDR3 is CASSPTLGRVGEKLFF. CDR3 nucleotide sequence: TGTGCCAGCAGCCCAACACTCGGCAGGGTAGGAGAAAAACTGTTTTTT.

The V and J genes are TRBV28 and TRBJ2-7; a possible D gene is TRBD1 (6 bases). Trimming pared 6 bases from V and 4 bases from J, leaving 10 bases between. The CDR3 contains 12 residues. CDR1 and CDR2 (germline): MDHEN, SYDVKM. In nucleotides, the CDR3 is TGTGCCAGCAGGGTGAGGGGGTACGAGCAGTACTTC. Translation: CASRVRGYEQYF. Complete variable domain (other parts from reference TRBV28 and TRBJ2-7): DVKVTQSSRYLVKRTGEKVFLECVQDMDHENMFWYRQDPGLGLRLIYFSYDVKMKEKGDIPEGYSVSREKKERFSLILESASTNQTSMYLCASRVRGYEQYFGPGTRLTVT.